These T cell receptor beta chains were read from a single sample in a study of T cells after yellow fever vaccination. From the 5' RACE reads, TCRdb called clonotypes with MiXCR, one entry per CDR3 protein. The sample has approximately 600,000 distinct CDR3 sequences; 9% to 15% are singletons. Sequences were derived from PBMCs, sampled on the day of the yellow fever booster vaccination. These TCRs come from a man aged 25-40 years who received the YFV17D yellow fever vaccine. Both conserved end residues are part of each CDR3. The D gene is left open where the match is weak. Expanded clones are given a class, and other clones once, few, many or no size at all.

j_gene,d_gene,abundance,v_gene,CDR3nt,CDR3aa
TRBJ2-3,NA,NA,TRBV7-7,TGTGCCAGCAGCTTAGCCACTACAGATACGCAGTATTTT,CASSLATTDTQYF
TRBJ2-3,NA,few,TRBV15,TGTGCCACCAGCAGAGATACGAGAGATACGCAGTATTTT,CATSRDTRDTQYF
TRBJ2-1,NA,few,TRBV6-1,TGTGCCAGCAGCGGGTGGGGGGATCGATACAATGAGCAGTTCTTC,CASSGWGDRYNEQFF
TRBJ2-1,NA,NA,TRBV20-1,TGCAGTGCTAGGGTCGCCGTACTAAATGAGCAGTTCTTC,CSARVAVLNEQFF
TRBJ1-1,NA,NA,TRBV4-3,TGCGCCAGCAGCCAAGTCTTAGGGTGGACTGAAGCTTTCTTT,CASSQVLGWTEAFF
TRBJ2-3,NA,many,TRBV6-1,TGTGCCAGCAGTCAGGGCCCGGGGGAGACGCAGTATTTT,CASSQGPGETQYF
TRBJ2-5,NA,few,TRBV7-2,TGTGCCAGCAGCCCAACCACAGAGACCCAGTACTTC,CASSPTTETQYF
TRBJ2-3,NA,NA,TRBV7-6,TGTGCCAGCAGCTGGGGCCGGTTAGATACGCAGTATTTT,CASSWGRLDTQYF
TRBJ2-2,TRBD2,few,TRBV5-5,TGTGCCAGCGCTTCTAGCGGGATCACCGGGGAGCTGTTTTTT,CASASSGITGELFF
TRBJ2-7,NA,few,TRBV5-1,TGCGCCAGCAGCGGGGGTGGTACAGCGGCAAACTCCTACGAGCAGTACTTC,CASSGGGTAANSYEQYF
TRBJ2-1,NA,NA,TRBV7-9,TGTGCCAGCAGCCCCCCAGGAGTTACCTACAATGAGCAGTTCTTC,CASSPPGVTYNEQFF
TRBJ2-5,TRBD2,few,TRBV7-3,TGTGCCAGCAGCCCAGGGACTAGCGGGAGGGGACAAGAGACCCAGTACTTC,CASSPGTSGRGQETQYF
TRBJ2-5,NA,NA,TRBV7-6,TGTGCCAGCAGCTTGTACGAGGGCGGGGAGACCCAGTACTTC,CASSLYEGGETQYF
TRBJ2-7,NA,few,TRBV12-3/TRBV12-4,TGTGCCAGCAGCCCCCGCAGGGGACCCTACGAGCAGTACTTC,CASSPRRGPYEQYF
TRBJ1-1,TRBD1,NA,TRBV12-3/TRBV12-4,TGTGCCAGCAGTCTCGACAGGGGGGCCCTCCCTTTCTTT,CASSLDRGALPFF
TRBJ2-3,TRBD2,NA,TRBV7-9,TGTGCCAGCAGCGGCGGGACTAGCGGGAGGAAGCCGCAGTATTTT,CASSGGTSGRKPQYF
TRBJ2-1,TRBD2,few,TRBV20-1,TGCAGTGCTAGAGTACTAGCGGGAGTCTCTGAGCAGTTCTTC,CSARVLAGVSEQFF
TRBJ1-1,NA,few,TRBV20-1,TGCAGTGCTAGAACGAAAGTCTACAGGAGGAGCGAAGCTTTCTTT,CSARTKVYRRSEAFF
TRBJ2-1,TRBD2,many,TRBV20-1,TGCAGTGCCCCCACGGCGGGACTAGAGCAACACAATGAGCAGTTCTTC,CSAPTAGLEQHNEQFF
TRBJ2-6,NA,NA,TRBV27,TGTGCCAGCAGTGGATCGCTGGGGGCCAACGTCCTGACTTTC,CASSGSLGANVLTF
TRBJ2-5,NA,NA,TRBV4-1,TGCGCCAGCAGTCGATACCGAACCCAAGAGACCCAGTACTTC,CASSRYRTQETQYF
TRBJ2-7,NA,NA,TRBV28,TGTGCCAGCAGCACATCCCACAGGGTGTCCTACGAGCAGTACTTC,CASSTSHRVSYEQYF
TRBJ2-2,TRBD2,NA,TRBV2,TGTGCCAGCAGTGGGGGAATAGCGGGAGCCTCCGGGGAGCTGTTTTTT,CASSGGIAGASGELFF
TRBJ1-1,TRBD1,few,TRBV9,TGTGCCAGCAGCCTTCGAACAGGGGAAAACACTGAAGCTTTCTTT,CASSLRTGENTEAFF
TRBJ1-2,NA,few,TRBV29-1,TGCAGCGTGGCGCAGTTTGGCTCGTTGGCGGAATTC,CSVAQFGSLAEF
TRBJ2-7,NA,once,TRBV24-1,TGTGCCACCAGTGATTTGACGGGGGCAGGGCTCTACGAGCAGTACTTC,CATSDLTGAGLYEQYF